Listed here are 9 T cell receptor beta chains from one sample, sequenced in a study of lymphopenia after photon versus proton radiotherapy (dated by TCRdb to between 2018 and 2021). Receptor libraries were prepared by the immunoSEQ multiplex PCR assay. TCRdb carries this immuneACCESS record with in-frame sequences only. Its versions omit some clonotypes, under half of them owing to an unresolved V gene in the studies checked, with the rest unexplained. This sample has about 50,000 clones in its table, and roughly 90% of those were observed once. Clones ranked in the top ten supply more than 15% of the sample. The sequenced sample was peripheral blood, obtained from a patient treated with photon-based radiotherapy. These receptors all stem from a woman aged 40 to 50 with cholangiocarcinoma.

This clone was picked up one time. The rearrangement links TRBV28 to TRBJ1-1; possible D gene TRBD1, 6 bases. CDR3 size: 18 residues. Germline lookup yields CDR1 MDHEN and CDR2 SYDVKM. The V gene lost 1 base and the J gene lost 3 bases, with 21 bases spanning the gap. The CDR3: CASSLSTTGRARDTEAFF. CDR3 nucleotide sequence: TGTGCCAGCAGTTTATCAACAACAGGGCGCGCGAGGGACACTGAAGCTTTCTTT.

The chain links TRBV29-1 to TRBJ2-2; 10 nucleotides agree with TRBD1. V dropped 6 bases and J dropped 6; count of bases not matched to a gene: 10. The germline V gene encodes CDR1 SQVTM and CDR2 ANQGSEA. This CDR3 region has 15 residues. CDR3 bases: TGCAGCGTGCATAGGACAGGGGGGAGAGCCGGGGAGCTGTTTTTT. Encoded protein: CSVHRTGGRAGELFF.

J is TRBJ1-1 and V is TRBV27, with no clear D. Between the trimmed V and J ends, which lost 4 bases and 1 base, there was a span of 7 bases. The CDR3 spans 13 residues. Germline CDR1 is MNHEY and CDR2 is SMNVEV (reference sequence). In DNA form, the CDR3 reads TGTGCCAGCAGTTATACGGGGAACACTGAAGCTTTCTTT. It codes for CASSYTGNTEAFF.

The count of this clone is one. The CDR3 DNA is TGTGCCAGCAGCTTAGAGGTACGGTCGAATTATAATTCACCCCTCCACTTT. Translated, it gives CASSLEVRSNYNSPLHF. This chain uses TRBV7-9 with TRBJ1-6; D remains ambiguous. Trimming left V 1 base short and J 4 bases short, with 14 bases between. Germline V gene lookup returns CDR1 SEHNR and CDR2 FQNEAQ (reference sequence). The CDR3 is 17 residues long.

This clone has just one count. This rearrangement joins TRBV5-1 to TRBJ2-1; 9 bases fit TRBD1. V gave up 1 base and J gave up 6 bases; unmatched junction bases: 5. The germline V gene has CDR1 SGHRS and CDR2 YFSETQ. This CDR3 spans 15 amino acids. The CDR3 spells CASSLWDRDPNEQFF. CDR3 in DNA: TGCGCCAGCAGCTTGTGGGACAGGGACCCCAATGAGCAGTTCTTC.

Points on this clone: Additional DNA sequences in this sample encode the identical CDR3. The chain uses TRBV19 and TRBJ2-7, with TRBD1 matching over 7 bases. The CDR3 spans 13 residues. Trimming cost V 4 bases and J 3 bases; bases outside gene matches: 3. Germline lookup yields CDR1 LNHDA and CDR2 SQIVND (reference sequence). The CDR3 DNA is TGTGCCAGTAGTACCCGACAGGGCTACGAGCAGTACTTC. Protein sequence: CASSTRQGYEQYF.

This clone came up once. This rearrangement joins TRBV28 to TRBJ2-1, with D hard to call. The ends were cut back, 6 bases at V and 0 bases at J, with 6 bases in the middle. The CDR3 covers 13 residues. Per the germline V gene, CDR1 is MDHEN and CDR2 is SYDVKM. CDR3 sequence (DNA): TGTGCCAGCAGGCTTAGCTCCTACAATGAGCAGTTCTTC. As protein: CASRLSSYNEQFF.

V gene TRBV7-9 combines with J gene TRBJ2-1; TRBD2 matches 7 bases. The germline V gene has CDR1 SEHNR and CDR2 FQNEAQ (reference sequence). This CDR3 spans 16 amino acids. V was pared by 2 bases and J by 5 bases, with 9 bases of the junction left unmatched. The CDR3 sequence: CASSLLVGGRDNEQFF. The DNA for the CDR3 is TGTGCCAGCAGCTTATTGGTGGGAGGGCGAGACAATGAGCAGTTCTTC.

The rearrangement joins TRBV29-1 to TRBJ2-7; 10 bases are shared with TRBD1. Germline V CDR1 and CDR2: SQVTM, ANQGSEA. This CDR3 comprises 13 residues. Trimming at V came to 5 bases and at J to 2 bases, leaving 3 bases not matched to a gene. The CDR3 sequence is CSVRDRGPYEQYF. The CDR3 DNA sequence: TGCAGCGTTCGGGACAGGGGCCCCTACGAGCAGTACTTC.